One sample yielded the 8 T cell receptor beta chains listed below, sequenced in a study of OX40 agonist ivuxolimab in advanced cancers. Sequencing used immunoSEQ multiplex PCR; TCRdb keeps in-frame clones, though not all of them. This sample has about 34,000 clones, with roughly 80% found just once. Specimen: CD4+ or CD8+ T cells sorted from blood, collected in a trial of the OX40 agonist ivuxolimab. Source of these receptors: an adult with an advanced solid tumor such as melanoma, head and neck, liver or kidney cancer.

The CDR3 nucleotides read TGTGCCAGCAGCTTGGCCACGACTAGGACCAATGAGCAGTTCTTC. Its protein product is CASSLATTRTNEQFF. The gene calls are TRBV5-8 and TRBJ2-1; D may be TRBD2 (6 bases). From germline, CDR1 is SGHTS and CDR2 YDEGEE. The V end lost 0 bases, the J end lost 6 bases, and 13 bases lay between the germline ends. The CDR3 extends over 15 amino acids.

This chain links TRBV29-1 with TRBJ2-2; no clear D. This CDR3 contains 14 residues. The ends were cut back, 7 bases at V and 1 base at J, with 13 bases in the middle. Germline CDR1 is SQVTM and CDR2 is ANQGSEA. The CDR3 spells CSARPRQNTGELFF. In DNA, the CDR3 is TGCAGCGCCCGCCCCCGACAGAACACCGGGGAGCTGTTTTTT.

V and J are TRBV19 and TRBJ1-3; no reliable D call. From germline, CDR1 is LNHDA and CDR2 SQIVND (reference sequence). This CDR3 has 15 residues. The V and J ends lost 3 bases and 2 bases respectively, with 11 bases between them. The CDR3 loop is CASSIRTLTGNTIYF. The CDR3 DNA is TGTGCCAGTAGTATTCGGACCCTCACTGGAAACACCATATATTTT.

This clone has only one observation. The chain is built from TRBV4-1 and TRBJ2-2; D may be TRBD2 (5 bases). Germline V gene sequence: CDR1 MGHRA, CDR2 YSYEKL. V was clipped by 1 base and J by 6 bases, with 12 bases between them. The CDR3 loop spans 15 amino acids. The CDR3 loop reads CASSQALGRAGELFF. The CDR3 bases are TGCGCCAGCAGCCAAGCACTAGGGCGGGCCGGGGAGCTGTTTTTT.

V is TRBV2 and J is TRBJ2-5; D perhaps matches TRBD2 (6 bases). The V and J ends lost 5 bases and 1 base respectively, with 8 bases between them. The CDR3 has 13 residues. Germline CDR1 and CDR2: SNHLY and FYNNEI. The CDR3, as DNA: TGTGCCAGCAGTCGGGACTTCCAAGAGACCCAGTACTTC. This sequence encodes CASSRDFQETQYF.

This chain connects TRBV9 to TRBJ2-7; 8 bases map to TRBD2. The V gene's germline CDR1 is SGDLS and CDR2 YYNGEE. This CDR3 spans 16 amino acids. Trimming at V came to 0 bases and at J to 1 base, leaving 6 bases not matched to a gene. CDR3 region: CASSVEGVAGSYEQYF. The CDR3 nucleotides read TGTGCCAGCAGCGTAGAAGGAGTAGCGGGATCCTACGAGCAGTACTTC.

The rearrangement links TRBV4-3 to TRBJ2-7, with 10 nucleotides matching TRBD2. CDR3 length: 14 amino acids. With 4 bases clipped from V and 4 bases from J, the junction kept 4 bases outside the gene matches. CDR1 is LGHNA and CDR2 is YSLEER in the germline V gene. The CDR3 bases are TGCGCCAGCAGCCGCGGGACTAGCGCATACGAGCAGTACTTC. Translated: CASSRGTSAYEQYF.

The CDR3 loop is CASSAQTGGNQPQHF. DNA of the CDR3: TGTGCCAGCAGCGCCCAGACAGGGGGCAATCAGCCCCAGCATTTT. The chain links TRBV6-1 to TRBJ1-5; 8 bases align to TRBD1. Germline V lookup: CDR1 MNHNS, CDR2 SASEGT. CDR3 length equals 15 residues. V lost 6 bases, J lost 2 bases, and 6 bases stayed unmatched.